One and the same sample provided the 21 T cell receptor beta chains below, sequenced in a study of T cell repertoires in cytomegalovirus infection. TCRdb re-called the reads with MiXCR, one entry per CDR3 protein. The table includes 250,000 or so distinct CDR3 sequences, around 8.7% detected once. The source material was PBMCs. All receptors come from a human donor in good health (CMV status not recorded). Some clones in this sample may be carry-over from other donors' samples.

This clonotype was observed at least ten times. The chain has TRBV7-2 and TRBJ1-5, with TRBD1 matching 7 bases. This CDR3 comprises 21 residues. Per germline, CDR1 SGHTA and CDR2 FQGNSA. Germline trimming cut 5 bases from V and 4 bases from J; bases unmatched to any gene: 26. CDR3 in DNA: TGTGCCAGCAGCCACCGACAGGGCATGCACCTGAACCCAAGGGTGAATCAGCCCCAGCATTTT. It encodes CASSHRQGMHLNPRVNQPQHF.

This clonotype appeared a few times. This sequence joins TRBV28 and TRBJ2-2, with D possibly TRBD2 on 6 matching bases. Trimming pared 6 bases from V and 0 bases from J, leaving 14 bases between. From germline, CDR1 is MDHEN and CDR2 SYDVKM. There are 16 residues in the CDR3. CDR3 region: CASRGLARPNTGELFF. The CDR3 nucleotides are TGTGCCAGCAGGGGACTCGCCCGACCGAACACCGGGGAGCTGTTTTTT.

The chain couples TRBV5-1 to TRBJ1-2; TRBD1 is a possible D gene (5 bases). Trimming took 4 bases from V and 9 from J, leaving 19 bases between them. CDR1 SGHRS and CDR2 YFSETQ come from the germline V gene. This CDR3 is built from 14 residues. The CDR3 protein is CASSLQSGTNSYTF. The CDR3 nucleotides are TGCGCCAGCAGCCTTCAGTCAGGGACTAACAGCTACACCTTC.

This clonotype was counted a few times. The V call is TRBV28, the J call TRBJ1-1; unclear D gene. Germline lookup yields CDR1 MDHEN and CDR2 SYDVKM. The CDR3 consists of 13 residues. The germline V and J ends were trimmed by 7 bases and 7 bases, with 16 bases remaining between them. The DNA of the CDR3 is TGTGCCAGCAATGGTTTTGAGGGTGGTGAAGCTTTCTTT. This codes for CASNGFEGGEAFF.

This clonotype has a count of ten or more. This chain joins TRBV12-3 or TRBV12-4 and TRBJ2-7, with a possible D match to TRBD2 (6 bases). The CDR3 runs to 14 residues. V dropped 6 bases and J dropped 7 bases, with 19 bases sitting between them. Here the CDR3 DNA reads TGTGCCAGCAGAGTTACCGGGAGCCCGGGGGAGCAGTACTTC. This encodes CASRVTGSPGEQYF.

The genes are TRBV20-1 and TRBJ1-5, with a weak D call TRBD1 (5 bases). Germline CDR1 is DFQATT and CDR2 is SNEGSKA (reference sequence). Trimming removed 4 bases at V and 7 bases at J, with 17 bases between. This CDR3 comprises 14 residues. The CDR3 protein is CSATRQPGGQPQHF. The CDR3 nucleotides read TGCAGTGCTACAAGACAGCCTGGAGGGCAGCCCCAGCATTTT.

Many counts were recorded for this clonotype. The chain's CDR3 is CASSALWTGGGNQPQHF. Written as DNA, the CDR3 is TGTGCCAGCAGTGCCCTCTGGACAGGGGGCGGCAATCAGCCCCAGCATTTT. V gene TRBV6-2 or TRBV6-3 combines with J gene TRBJ1-5; TRBD1 agrees at 11 bases. Germline trimming cut 5 bases from V and 2 bases from J; bases unmatched to any gene: 8. This CDR3 region has 17 residues. The germline V gene has CDR1 MNHEY and CDR2 SVGEGT.

This clonotype was counted ten times or more. The rearrangement joins TRBV5-1 to TRBJ1-4; D is ambiguous. The ends were cut back, 2 bases at V and 4 bases at J, with 9 bases in the middle. The CDR3 consists of 14 residues. CDR1 and CDR2 from the germline V gene are SGHRS and YFSETQ. CDR3: CASSLTAINEKLFF. CDR3 bases: TGCGCCAGCAGCTTAACTGCGATTAATGAAAAACTGTTTTTT.

Many counts were recorded for this clonotype. The V and J genes are TRBV5-6 and TRBJ2-7; D might be TRBD2 (5 bases). The germline V gene has CDR1 SGHDT and CDR2 YYEEEE. This CDR3 has 16 amino acids. Trimming pared 2 bases from V and 0 bases from J, leaving 15 bases between. CDR3 protein: CASSFLRLASSYEQYF. CDR3 sequence (DNA): TGTGCCAGCAGCTTTCTACGCCTAGCAAGCTCCTACGAGCAGTACTTC.

A few counts support this clonotype. The rearrangement joins TRBV7-2 to TRBJ2-7; no firm D call. The germline CDR1 and CDR2 sequences are SGHTA and FQGNSA. The germline V and J ends were trimmed by 0 bases and 5 bases, with 14 bases remaining between them. The CDR3 length is 15 residues. CDR3 region: CASSLAMGPIHEQYF. CDR3 bases: TGTGCCAGCAGCTTAGCGATGGGTCCCATCCACGAGCAGTACTTC.

This clonotype was seen a few times. The chain recombines TRBV12-3 or TRBV12-4 with TRBJ1-4; D is unresolved. Trimming stripped 5 bases from V and 10 bases from J, with 17 bases between. This CDR3 comprises 14 residues. The CDR3 loop reads CASSPGQEKGKLFF. The DNA for the CDR3 is TGTGCCAGCAGTCCCGGCCAAGAAAAGGGAAAACTGTTTTTT.

The chain employs TRBV14 and TRBJ1-1; D perhaps matches TRBD1 (5 bases). The CDR3 spans 19 residues. Germline values: CDR1 SGHDN, CDR2 FVKESK. V was trimmed by 4 bases and J by 6 bases, leaving 30 bases between them. The CDR3 loop reads CASSPDWGGVGIVVPEAFF. Written as DNA, the CDR3 is TGTGCCAGCAGCCCGGACTGGGGGGGTGTCGGAATAGTGGTCCCTGAAGCTTTCTTT.

The sample holds many counts of this clonotype. This chain links TRBV10-3 with TRBJ2-7; no clear D gene. From germline, CDR1 is ENHRY and CDR2 SYGVKD. The CDR3 contains 13 residues. Trimming stripped 3 bases from V and 2 bases from J, with 8 bases between. The CDR3 reads CAISEALTYEQYF. Here the CDR3 DNA reads TGTGCCATCAGTGAAGCCCTAACCTACGAGCAGTACTTC.

V gene TRBV7-2 combines with J gene TRBJ2-2, with unresolved D. V lost 5 bases and J lost 5, with 15 bases in between. This CDR3 comprises 15 residues. Germline CDR1 and CDR2: SGHTA and FQGNSA. The CDR3 DNA follows: TGTGCCAGCAGCCAAAGGTCGGCAGGTACCGGGGAGCTGTTTTTT. As protein: CASSQRSAGTGELFF.

This clonotype was seen repeatedly, ten times or more. This sequence joins TRBV7-2 and TRBJ1-6; possibly TRBD1 for D (5 bases). Germline V gene data show CDR1 as SGHTA and CDR2 as FQGNSA. There are 17 residues in the CDR3. V dropped 0 bases and J dropped 7 bases, with 16 bases sitting between them. DNA of the CDR3: TGTGCCAGCAGCTTAGCTCAGGGTGAGGCCCAGAATTCACCCCTCCACTTT. This translates into CASSLAQGEAQNSPLHF.

The V gene is TRBV15, the J gene TRBJ1-2; D possibly corresponds to TRBD1 (6 bases). The V gene lost 3 bases and the J gene lost 0 bases, with 17 bases spanning the gap. The CDR3 length is 17 residues. Germline V gene data show CDR1 as LNHNV and CDR2 as YYDKDF (reference sequence). CDR3 in DNA: TGTGCCACCAGCAGTGGCACCACAGGGTTGCCTAACTATGGCTACACCTTC. Amino acid sequence: CATSSGTTGLPNYGYTF.

This clonotype occurred many times. This chain uses TRBV7-2 with TRBJ1-1, with D possibly TRBD1 on 6 matching bases. The CDR3 runs 14 residues. Germline V CDR1 and CDR2: SGHTA, FQGNSA. The germline V and J ends were trimmed by 4 bases and 5 bases, with 14 bases remaining between them. The CDR3 sequence: CASSYGGAETEAFF. The DNA for the CDR3 is TGTGCCAGCAGCTACGGGGGCGCGGAGACTGAAGCTTTCTTT. The variable domain in full, completed from reference TRBV7-2 and TRBJ1-1, reads GAGVSQSPSNKVTEKGKDVELRCDPISGHTALYWYRQSLGQGLEFLIYFQGNSAPDKSGLPSDRFSAERTGGSVSTLTIQRTQQEDSAVYLCASSYGGAETEAFFGQGTRLTVV.

This clonotype was found a few times. This chain uses TRBV9 with TRBJ2-2; D call uncertain. The CDR3 is 14 residues long. The germline V gene has CDR1 SGDLS and CDR2 YYNGEE. Trimming left V 1 base short and J 5 bases short, with 9 bases between. CDR3 DNA: TGTGCCAGCAGCGTAAATCTGGGAACCGGGGAGCTGTTTTTT. This codes for CASSVNLGTGELFF.

This clonotype was found a few times. The chain uses TRBV7-3 and TRBJ2-6, with D tentatively TRBD1 or TRBD2 (6 bases each). The V gene lost 5 bases and the J gene lost 0 bases, with 17 bases spanning the gap. The CDR3 covers 18 residues. From germline, CDR1 is SGHTA and CDR2 FQGTGA. The CDR3 DNA is TGTGCCAGCAGCCCGGCCGGCGGAGGGGGCTCTGGGGCCAACGTCCTGACTTTC. It encodes CASSPAGGGGSGANVLTF.

This clonotype was observed many times. The CDR3 DNA reads TGTGCCAGCAGCGTTCGACAGGGGGCGTCCTCCGGGGACGAGCAGTACTTC. Translated, it gives CASSVRQGASSGDEQYF. The chain carries TRBV7-2 and TRBJ2-7; 10 bases are a match to TRBD1. Germline V CDR1 and CDR2: SGHTA, FQGNSA. CDR3 length: 17 amino acids. The V segment lost 5 bases and the J segment 5 bases; nucleotides outside the gene matches: 15.

The chain carries TRBV7-8 and TRBJ2-2; D gene unclear. Germline values: CDR1 SGHVS, CDR2 FQNEAQ. V was trimmed by 2 bases and J by 2 bases, leaving 12 bases between them. The CDR3 is 16 amino acids. Written as DNA, the CDR3 is TGTGCCAGCAGCTTACAGCACACCGTAAACACCGGGGAGCTGTTTTTT. It is translated as CASSLQHTVNTGELFF.